The 28 T cell receptor beta chains presented below share a single source sample, sequenced in a study of technical replicates of blood from a handful of donors. The table came from immunoSEQ multiplex PCR; TCRdb's copy has only in-frame clones and leaves some out. The data contain over 50,000 clones, 94% of them singletons. The sequenced sample was T cells isolated from PBMCs. The receptors stem from a human donor in good health.

The chain couples TRBV11-3 to TRBJ2-7, with D tentatively TRBD2 (6 bases). Per the germline V gene, CDR1 is SGHNT and CDR2 is YENEEA. This CDR3 contains 13 residues. The germline V and J ends were trimmed by 2 bases and 2 bases, with 7 bases remaining between them. The CDR3 DNA reads TGTGCCAGCAGCTTACGGGGGACCTACGAGCAGTACTTC. Residues: CASSLRGTYEQYF.

The genes are TRBV5-5 and TRBJ2-7; 8 bases fit TRBD1. Germline V gene data show CDR1 as SGHKS and CDR2 as YYEKEE (reference sequence). The CDR3 consists of 17 residues. V gave up 4 bases and J gave up 3 bases; unmatched junction bases: 15. CDR3: CASSPVWPGTGSYEQYF. DNA for the CDR3: TGTGCCAGCAGCCCGGTTTGGCCCGGGACAGGCAGCTACGAGCAGTACTTC.

The V call is TRBV5-6, the J call TRBJ1-3; no firm D call. The CDR3 sequence is 17 residues long. CDR1 is SGHDT and CDR2 is YYEEEE in the germline V gene. V was clipped by 0 bases and J by 2 bases, with 15 bases between them. The CDR3 sequence: CASSLGYFGDAGNTIYF. DNA of the CDR3: TGTGCCAGCAGCTTGGGATACTTTGGAGATGCTGGAAACACCATATATTTT. Together with reference TRBV5-6 and TRBJ1-3, the CDR3 gives the full variable domain: DAGVTQSPTHLIKTRGQQVTLRCSPKSGHDTVSWYQQALGQGPQFIFQYYEEEERQRGNFPDRFSGHQFPNYSSELNVNALLLGDSALYLCASSLGYFGDAGNTIYFGEGSWLTVV.

The chain carries TRBV11-3 and TRBJ2-2; D perhaps matches TRBD1 (8 bases). The CDR3 loop spans 18 amino acids. V was pared by 5 bases and J by 4 bases, with 23 bases between. Per germline, CDR1 SGHNT and CDR2 YENEEA. The DNA for the CDR3 is TGTGCCAGCAGCGTCCTCTCCCACAGGGGGGGGCTCACCGGGGAGCTGTTTTTT. As protein: CASSVLSHRGGLTGELFF.

This clone was seen only once. The chain employs TRBV5-5 and TRBJ1-5; D is unclear. The CDR3 has 15 residues. Between the trimmed V and J ends, which lost 4 bases and 0 bases, there was a span of 11 bases. In germline, CDR1 is SGHKS, CDR2 YYEKEE (reference sequence). CDR3 loop: CASSLTPYSNQPQHF. In nucleotides, the CDR3 is TGTGCCAGCAGCCTGACACCTTATAGCAATCAGCCCCAGCATTTT.

The chain carries TRBV5-1 and TRBJ2-7; 9 bases are a match to TRBD1. Germline assignment: CDR1 SGHRS and CDR2 YFSETQ. V trimming: 0 bases; J trimming: 7 bases; junction bases outside the gene matches: 11. The CDR3 consists of 16 residues. CDR3 residues: CASSLGGWTGAGEQYF. DNA for the CDR3: TGCGCCAGCAGCTTGGGGGGCTGGACAGGGGCTGGTGAGCAGTACTTC.

The chain is built from TRBV6-5 and TRBJ1-1; maybe TRBD1 (6 bases). The V and J ends lost 4 bases and 0 bases respectively, with 9 bases between them. The CDR3 loop spans 14 amino acids. Germline CDR1 reads MNHEY; CDR2 reads SVGAGI. The CDR3 sequence is CASSSDSLNTEAFF. CDR3 nucleotides: TGTGCCAGCAGTTCGGACAGTTTGAACACTGAAGCTTTCTTT.

V and J are TRBV14 and TRBJ2-5; D is unresolved. The CDR3 is made up of 14 amino acids. Trimming cost V 2 bases and J 1 base, with 8 bases left between them. Germline loops: CDR1 SGHDN, CDR2 FVKESK. The DNA of the CDR3 is TGTGCCAGCAGCCAACAGTGGGCCCAAGAGACCCAGTACTTC. Translation: CASSQQWAQETQYF.

This chain connects TRBV15 to TRBJ1-1; D perhaps matches TRBD1 (5 bases). The V and J ends lost 0 bases and 10 bases respectively, with 9 bases between them. The CDR3 is 12 amino acids. Germline V CDR1 and CDR2: LNHNV, YYDKDF (reference sequence). CDR3 loop: CATSRDGGGAFF. DNA for the CDR3: TGTGCCACCAGCAGAGATGGGGGGGGAGCTTTCTTT.

The V and J genes are TRBV28 and TRBJ2-1; 7 bases align to TRBD2. This CDR3 has 13 amino acids. The ends lost 2 bases at V and 5 bases at J; junction bases unmatched: 0. Germline V CDR1 and CDR2: MDHEN, SYDVKM. CDR3 sequence reads: CASSLLADNEQFF. CDR3 bases: TGTGCCAGCAGTTTACTAGCGGACAATGAGCAGTTCTTC.

The chain recombines TRBV6-5 with TRBJ2-3, with 10 bases aligning to TRBD2. The CDR3 length is 13 residues. Germline loops: CDR1 MNHEY, CDR2 SVGAGI. The CDR3 sequence is CRQLAGKKVTQYF. CDR3 nucleotides: TGTCGTCAACTAGCGGGGAAAAAGGTTACGCAGTATTTT.

The chain has TRBV6-5 and TRBJ1-1, with D maybe TRBD1 (5 bases). The V gene lost 0 bases and the J gene lost 2 bases, with 10 bases spanning the gap. The CDR3 consists of 15 residues. Germline lookup yields CDR1 MNHEY and CDR2 SVGAGI. This CDR3 is CASSYSSGLNTEAFF. In nucleotides, the CDR3 is TGTGCCAGCAGTTACTCTTCAGGGTTAAACACTGAAGCTTTCTTT.

The chain carries TRBV7-9 and TRBJ2-7; 7 bases match TRBD1. After removal of 6 bases from V and 0 bases from J, the junction contained 11 bases not matched to a gene. The CDR3 runs to 16 residues. CDR1 and CDR2 from the germline V gene are SEHNR and FQNEAQ (reference sequence). The CDR3 sequence is CASRSIGTDDSYEQYF. The CDR3 nucleotides are TGTGCCAGCAGATCCATAGGGACAGACGACTCCTACGAGCAGTACTTC.

The rearrangement uses TRBV6-5 and TRBJ2-5, with 10 nucleotides matching TRBD1. With 5 bases clipped from V and 4 bases from J, the junction kept 4 bases outside the gene matches. The CDR3 is made up of 14 amino acids. Per germline, CDR1 MNHEY and CDR2 SVGAGI. The CDR3 bases are TGTGCCAGCAGTACGGACAGGGGGGGAGAGACCCAGTACTTC. Its protein product is CASSTDRGGETQYF.

The chain is built from TRBV7-9 and TRBJ1-1; D might be TRBD1 (6 bases). Germline assignment: CDR1 SEHNR and CDR2 FQNEAQ (reference sequence). V was shortened by 5 bases and J by 5 bases, with 15 bases between the two germline ends. This CDR3 comprises 14 residues. The DNA for the CDR3 is TGTGCCAGCAGCGAAGCAACAGGGCGTACTGAAGCTTTCTTT. It is translated as CASSEATGRTEAFF.

The V gene is TRBV28, the J gene TRBJ1-2; unclear D gene. Germline CDR1 and CDR2: MDHEN and SYDVKM. V dropped 3 bases and J dropped 8 bases, with 13 bases sitting between them. The CDR3 has 13 residues. The CDR3, as DNA: TGTGCCAGCAGTTTTTTGCTCATCAGGGGCTACACCTTC. Translating gives CASSFLLIRGYTF.

The chain carries TRBV18 and TRBJ2-7; D is uncertain. Deletions cut 0 bases from V and 0 bases from J, with 3 bases between. Per germline, CDR1 KGHSH and CDR2 LQKENI. The CDR3 is 13 residues long. DNA of the CDR3: TGTGCCAGCTCACCACCGGCCTCCTACGAGCAGTACTTC. Translation: CASSPPASYEQYF.

CDR3 loop: CASSFRDGELFF. CDR3 DNA sequence: TGTGCCAGCAGTTTTCGCGACGGGGAGCTGTTTTTT. The V and J genes are TRBV28 and TRBJ2-2; no definite D call. The V gene lost 3 bases and the J gene lost 7 bases, with 6 bases spanning the gap. This CDR3 has 12 residues. Germline V gene data show CDR1 as MDHEN and CDR2 as SYDVKM.

The CDR3 reads CASSLVLAGDEQFF. DNA for the CDR3: TGCGCCAGCAGCTTGGTGCTAGCGGGGGATGAGCAGTTCTTC. V and J are TRBV5-1 and TRBJ2-1; 10 bases are a match to TRBD2. The V and J ends lost 0 bases and 8 bases, in that order; junction bases with no gene match: 2. Germline CDR1 reads SGHRS; CDR2 reads YFSETQ. This CDR3 is 14 amino acids long. Full variable domain (rest looked up from reference TRBV5-1 and TRBJ2-1): KAGVTQTPRYLIKTRGQQVTLSCSPISGHRSVSWYQQTPGQGLQFLFEYFSETQRNKGNFPGRFSGRQFSNSRSEMNVSTLELGDSALYLCASSLVLAGDEQFFGPGTRLTVL.

The chain carries TRBV29-1 and TRBJ2-7; tentatively, D is TRBD1 (6 bases). There are 13 residues in the CDR3. Germline CDR1 reads SQVTM; CDR2 reads ANQGSEA. The V end was cut by 6 bases, the J end by 6 bases, with 18 bases between. Written as DNA, the CDR3 is TGCAGCGTACGAATCGGGACAAGGGTCGAGCAGTACTTC. Translated, it gives CSVRIGTRVEQYF.

The chain links TRBV28 to TRBJ1-2; D gene uncertain. The germline V gene has CDR1 MDHEN and CDR2 SYDVKM. V was shortened by 3 bases and J by 1 base, with 9 bases between the two germline ends. This CDR3 is 14 amino acids long. The CDR3 protein is CASSFPHSNYGYTF. For the CDR3, the DNA is TGTGCCAGCAGTTTTCCCCACAGTAACTATGGCTACACCTTC.

V is TRBV7-9 and J is TRBJ2-7; TRBD2 matches 9 bases. The CDR3 runs to 16 residues. Germline trimming cut 5 bases from V and 5 bases from J; bases unmatched to any gene: 13. Germline V gene data show CDR1 as SEHNR and CDR2 as FQNEAQ (reference sequence). For the CDR3, the DNA is TGTGCCAGCAGCCGACCTTTGCGGGAGGGCCGACACGAGCAGTACTTC. It translates to CASSRPLREGRHEQYF.

V is TRBV29-1 and J is TRBJ2-7; D is ambiguous. Germline V CDR1 and CDR2: SQVTM, ANQGSEA. The CDR3 runs 14 residues. Deletions cut 4 bases from V and 2 bases from J, with 15 bases between. CDR3 bases: TGCAGCGTTGTAAGCCGCTCGAATCCCTACGAGCAGTACTTC. Its translation is CSVVSRSNPYEQYF.

The chain carries TRBV28 and TRBJ1-1; 7 bases match TRBD1. This CDR3 contains 15 residues. Trimming at V came to 2 bases and at J to 1 base, leaving 4 bases not matched to a gene. Germline values: CDR1 MDHEN, CDR2 SYDVKM. CDR3 sequence reads: CASSLVTGTNTEAFF. As DNA, the CDR3 is TGTGCCAGCAGTTTAGTGACAGGGACGAACACTGAAGCTTTCTTT.

The V and J genes are TRBV5-4 and TRBJ2-1; 7 nucleotides agree with TRBD1. J lost 10 bases, V lost 4 bases, and 11 bases had no gene match. The CDR3 is 14 amino acids. Germline assignment: CDR1 SGHNT and CDR2 YYREEE (reference sequence). The CDR3 nucleotides read TGTGCCAGCAGCCGCTGGACAGGTCTTGAGGAGCAGTTCTTC. Residues: CASSRWTGLEEQFF. The full variable domain, its missing parts supplied by reference TRBV5-4 and TRBJ2-1, is ETGVTQSPTHLIKTRGQQVTLRCSSQSGHNTVSWYQQALGQGPQFIFQYYREEENGRGNFPPRFSGLQFPNYSSELNVNALELDDSALYLCASSRWTGLEEQFFGPGTRLTVL.

The rearrangement links TRBV7-9 to TRBJ2-7; D gene ambiguous. This CDR3 comprises 13 residues. Between the trimmed V and J ends, which lost 6 bases and 1 base, there was a span of 10 bases. Germline V gives CDR1 SEHNR, CDR2 FQNEAQ (reference sequence). The CDR3 nucleotides are TGTGCCAGCAGAACCGCGTCGTCCTACGAGCAGTACTTC. It translates to CASRTASSYEQYF.

This chain links TRBV28 with TRBJ1-1; 12 nucleotides line up with TRBD1. V dropped 6 bases and J dropped 7; count of bases not matched to a gene: 12. The CDR3 length is 16 residues. Germline assignment: CDR1 MDHEN and CDR2 SYDVKM. CDR3 sequence: CASSSGTGGSNFEAFF. Here the CDR3 DNA reads TGTGCCAGCAGCTCCGGGACAGGGGGCTCAAATTTTGAAGCTTTCTTT. The entire variable domain, with the rest obtained from reference TRBV28 and TRBJ1-1, is as follows: DVKVTQSSRYLVKRTGEKVFLECVQDMDHENMFWYRQDPGLGLRLIYFSYDVKMKEKGDIPEGYSVSREKKERFSLILESASTNQTSMYLCASSSGTGGSNFEAFFGQGTRLTVV.

This clone occurred once. The J gene is TRBJ2-1, the V gene TRBV10-2; the match to TRBD2 covers 9 bases. J lost 8 bases, V lost 7 bases, and 12 bases had no gene match. The CDR3 is made up of 15 amino acids. Germline V CDR1 and CDR2: WSHSY, SAAADI. Here the CDR3 DNA reads TGCGCCAGCACAGGCGGGGGGGCCATTATGGATGAGCAGTTCTTC. Residues: CASTGGGAIMDEQFF.